What follows describes a single T cell receptor (beta chain). It may be a read error: a sequence one base away is much more abundant. The CDR3 covers 13 residues. Looked up from germline, CDR1 is LNHNV and CDR2 is YYDKDF (reference sequence). The data were produced by immunoSEQ multiplex PCR, yet TCRdb's version contains in-frame clones alone and is incomplete. This sample has 2 million or so clones; 95% occur once, and the top ten carry 0.13%. The record originates from a study of shared clonotypes between healthy human individuals. The sample was naive CD4+ T cells sorted from blood. The subset here: CD45RA+ positively selected. This rearrangement joins TRBV15 to TRBJ1-5; weak D call: TRBD1 (6 bases). The last part of the DNA fits TRBJ2-3 better; the J call may be wrong. The sequence was collected from a man between 18 and 35 years old in good health. CDR3 nucleotide sequence: TGTGCCACCAGCAGCCCTGGGGGCTTACCCCAGTATTTT. Translated, it gives CATSSPGGLPQYF.